Each of the 9 T cell receptor beta chains below was sequenced from the same sample in a study of blood T cells in healthy people across ages. Primed by a sample-barcoded 5' primer and a J-beta primer mix, a second PCR proceeded for roughly 6 to 12 cycles. TCRdb reprocessed the 5' RACE reads via MiXCR and lists one record per CDR3 protein. The sample lists 920,000 or so distinct CDR3 sequences, under 55% occurring once. Sequences were obtained from blood. The source of these receptors is a woman aged 55-70 years in good health.

This clonotype was seen repeatedly, ten times or more. The chain combines TRBV28 with TRBJ2-4; 9 positions match TRBD2. The ends lost 3 bases at V and 3 bases at J; junction bases unmatched: 6. Germline V lookup: CDR1 MDHEN, CDR2 SYDVKM. This CDR3 is 16 amino acids long. CDR3 coding DNA: TGTGCCAGCAGTTTTATAGCGGGAGTCGTCAAAAACATTCAGTACTTC. Translating gives CASSFIAGVVKNIQYF.

The V call is TRBV27, the J call TRBJ2-7; 8 nucleotides match TRBD2. Germline lookup yields CDR1 MNHEY and CDR2 SMNVEV (reference sequence). With V trimmed by 7 bases and J by 3 bases, 17 bases remained unmatched. The CDR3 sequence is 17 residues long. CDR3 sequence (DNA): TGTGCCAGCACGGGAATAGGGCTAGCGGGTTCACGCTACGAGCAGTACTTC. This codes for CASTGIGLAGSRYEQYF.

The V and J genes are TRBV5-1 and TRBJ2-2; the match to TRBD2 covers 15 bases. Trimming took 3 bases from V and 5 from J; bases not matched to a gene: 8. CDR1 and CDR2 from the germline V gene are SGHRS and YFSETQ. The CDR3 sequence is 18 residues long. This chain's CDR3 is CASSSGLAGGPRTGELFF. For the CDR3, the DNA is TGCGCCAGCAGCTCTGGACTAGCGGGAGGGCCGAGGACCGGGGAGCTGTTTTTT.

This clonotype was counted between two and nine times. J is TRBJ1-2 and V is TRBV20-1, with D perhaps matching TRBD1 (6 bases). Germline values: CDR1 DFQATT, CDR2 SNEGSKA (reference sequence). V lost 4 bases, J lost 3 bases, and 12 bases lay in between. There are 13 residues in the CDR3. The CDR3 protein is CSATGTKDYGYTF. DNA for the CDR3: TGCAGTGCTACCGGGACAAAGGACTATGGCTACACCTTC.

The gene calls are TRBV18 and TRBJ2-5, with TRBD2 matching over 8 bases. The germline V gene encodes CDR1 KGHSH and CDR2 LQKENI. The V and J ends lost 4 bases and 11 bases, in that order; junction bases with no gene match: 6. This CDR3 region has 12 residues. The CDR3 DNA reads TGTGCCAGCTCACTTCGACCGGGGGGGCAGTACTTC. Translating gives CASSLRPGGQYF.

The rearrangement joins TRBV9 to TRBJ2-5, with D hard to call. V was clipped by 0 bases and J by 5 bases, with 8 bases between them. CDR3 size: 13 residues. Germline values: CDR1 SGDLS, CDR2 YYNGEE. The DNA for the CDR3 is TGTGCCAGCAGCGTAGAACTGAGGGAGACCCAGTACTTC. Protein product: CASSVELRETQYF.

This chain connects TRBV7-2 to TRBJ2-1; 12 nucleotides agree with TRBD1. V trimming: 3 bases; J trimming: 7 bases; junction bases outside the gene matches: 7. The CDR3 has 16 residues. The germline V gene encodes CDR1 SGHTA and CDR2 FQGNSA. The CDR3 reads CASSLPGDRGRNEQFF. The CDR3 DNA reads as TGTGCCAGCAGCTTGCCGGGGGACAGGGGGCGAAATGAGCAGTTCTTC.

The chain recombines TRBV20-1 with TRBJ2-5; 8 nucleotides align to TRBD1. The end of the DNA fits TRBJ2-7 better, so the J call may be wrong. In germline, CDR1 is DFQATT, CDR2 SNEGSKA (reference sequence). The CDR3 loop spans 13 amino acids. The chain's CDR3 is CSSFDRGPYEQYF. As DNA, the CDR3 is TGCAGTTCTTTCGACAGGGGCCCATACGAGCAGTACTTC.

This clonotype came up many times. The CDR3 sequence: CASSPRQGDGYTF. The CDR3 nucleotides read TGTGCCAGCTCACCGCGACAGGGGGATGGCTACACCTTC. The rearrangement uses TRBV7-3 and TRBJ1-2; 9 nucleotides align to TRBD1. The CDR3 has 13 amino acids. Germline loops: CDR1 SGHTA, CDR2 FQGTGA. The junction had 7 bases not matched to a gene; V was cut back by 8 bases and J by 6 bases.